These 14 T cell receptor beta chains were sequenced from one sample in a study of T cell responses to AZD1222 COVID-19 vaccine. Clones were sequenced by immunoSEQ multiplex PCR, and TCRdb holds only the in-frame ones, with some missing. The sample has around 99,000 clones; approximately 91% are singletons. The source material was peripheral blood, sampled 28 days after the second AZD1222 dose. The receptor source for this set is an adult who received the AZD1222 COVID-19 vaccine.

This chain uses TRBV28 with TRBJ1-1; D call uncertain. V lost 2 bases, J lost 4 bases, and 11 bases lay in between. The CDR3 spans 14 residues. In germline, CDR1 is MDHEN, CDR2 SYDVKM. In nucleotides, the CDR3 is TGTGCCAGCAGTTTAAGGGTCGGGATCACTGAAGCTTTCTTT. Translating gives CASSLRVGITEAFF.

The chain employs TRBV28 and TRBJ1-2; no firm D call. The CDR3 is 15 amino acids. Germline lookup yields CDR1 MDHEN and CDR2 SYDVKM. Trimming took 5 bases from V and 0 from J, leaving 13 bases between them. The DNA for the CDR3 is TGTGCCAGCAGTCCCAGCCAGATTACTAACTATGGCTACACCTTC. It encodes CASSPSQITNYGYTF.

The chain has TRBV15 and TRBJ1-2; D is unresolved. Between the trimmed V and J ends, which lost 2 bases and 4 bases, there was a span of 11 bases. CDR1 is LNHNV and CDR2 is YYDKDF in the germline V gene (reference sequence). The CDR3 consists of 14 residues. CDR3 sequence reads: CATSRRTTGYGYTF. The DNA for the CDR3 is TGTGCCACCAGCAGAAGAACAACGGGCTATGGCTACACCTTC.

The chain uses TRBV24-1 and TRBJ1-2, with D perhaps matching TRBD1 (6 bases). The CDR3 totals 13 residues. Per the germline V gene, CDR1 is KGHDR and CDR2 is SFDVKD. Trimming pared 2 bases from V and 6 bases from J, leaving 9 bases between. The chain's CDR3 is CATSDYRDDGYTF. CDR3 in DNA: TGTGCCACCAGTGATTACAGGGACGATGGCTACACCTTC.

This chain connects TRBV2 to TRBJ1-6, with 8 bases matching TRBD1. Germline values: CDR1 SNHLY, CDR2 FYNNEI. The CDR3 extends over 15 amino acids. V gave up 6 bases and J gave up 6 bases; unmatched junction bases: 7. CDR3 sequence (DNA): TGTGCCAGCAGGCGGACAGGGAATGGTAATTCACCCCTCCACTTT. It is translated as CASRRTGNGNSPLHF.

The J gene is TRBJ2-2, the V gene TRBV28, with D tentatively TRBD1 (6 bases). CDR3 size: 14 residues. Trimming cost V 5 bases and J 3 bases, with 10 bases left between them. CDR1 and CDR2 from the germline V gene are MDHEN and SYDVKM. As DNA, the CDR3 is TGTGCCAGCAGTCCACAGGGATACACCGGGGAGCTGTTTTTT. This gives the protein CASSPQGYTGELFF. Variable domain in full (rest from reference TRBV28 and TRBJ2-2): DVKVTQSSRYLVKRTGEKVFLECVQDMDHENMFWYRQDPGLGLRLIYFSYDVKMKEKGDIPEGYSVSREKKERFSLILESASTNQTSMYLCASSPQGYTGELFFGEGSRLTVL.

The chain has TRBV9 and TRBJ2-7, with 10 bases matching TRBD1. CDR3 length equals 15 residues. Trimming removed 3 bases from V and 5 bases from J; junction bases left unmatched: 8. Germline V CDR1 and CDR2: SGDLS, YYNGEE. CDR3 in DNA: TGTGCCAGCAGCGCTTCCGGGACAGGGGTGGACGAGCAGTACTTC. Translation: CASSASGTGVDEQYF.

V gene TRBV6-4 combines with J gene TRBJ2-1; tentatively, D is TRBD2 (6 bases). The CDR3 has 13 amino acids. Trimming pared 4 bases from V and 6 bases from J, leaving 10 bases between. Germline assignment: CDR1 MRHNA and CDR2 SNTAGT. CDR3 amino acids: CASSGPGANEQFF. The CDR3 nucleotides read TGTGCCAGCAGTGGACCGGGAGCCAATGAGCAGTTCTTC.

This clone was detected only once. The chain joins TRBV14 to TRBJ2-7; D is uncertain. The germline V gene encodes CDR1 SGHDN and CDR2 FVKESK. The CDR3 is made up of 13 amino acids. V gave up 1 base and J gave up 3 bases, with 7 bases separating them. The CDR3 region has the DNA TGTGCCAGCAGCCAAGCTGGGGTCTACGAGCAGTACTTC. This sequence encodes CASSQAGVYEQYF.

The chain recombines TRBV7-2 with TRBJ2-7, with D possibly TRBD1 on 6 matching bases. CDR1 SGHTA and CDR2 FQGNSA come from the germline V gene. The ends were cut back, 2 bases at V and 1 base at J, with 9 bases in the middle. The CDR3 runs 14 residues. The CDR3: CASSLWGQSYEQYF. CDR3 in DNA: TGTGCCAGCAGCTTATGGGGGCAATCCTACGAGCAGTACTTC. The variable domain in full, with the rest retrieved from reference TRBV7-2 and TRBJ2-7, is GAGVSQSPSNKVTEKGKDVELRCDPISGHTALYWYRQSLGQGLEFLIYFQGNSAPDKSGLPSDRFSAERTGGSVSTLTIQRTQQEDSAVYLCASSLWGQSYEQYFGPGTRLTVT.

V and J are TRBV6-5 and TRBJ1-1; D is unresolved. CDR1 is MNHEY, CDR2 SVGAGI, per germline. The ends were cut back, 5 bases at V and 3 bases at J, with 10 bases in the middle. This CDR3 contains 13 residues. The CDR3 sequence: CASSNGRDTEAFF. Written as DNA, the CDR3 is TGTGCCAGCAGTAACGGACGGGACACTGAAGCTTTCTTT.

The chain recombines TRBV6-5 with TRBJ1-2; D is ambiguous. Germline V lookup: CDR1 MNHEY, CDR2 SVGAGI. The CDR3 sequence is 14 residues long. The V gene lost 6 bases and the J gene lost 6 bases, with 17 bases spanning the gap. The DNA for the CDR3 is TGTGCCAGCAGCCCCCGTCAGCCAAGAAATGGCTACACCTTC. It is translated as CASSPRQPRNGYTF.

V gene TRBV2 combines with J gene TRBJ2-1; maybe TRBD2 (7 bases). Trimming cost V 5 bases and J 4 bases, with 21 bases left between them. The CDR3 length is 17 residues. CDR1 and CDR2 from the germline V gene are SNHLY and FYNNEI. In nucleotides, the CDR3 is TGTGCCAGCAGTAAGGGGGGTTATAGCGGGTCTTACAATGAGCAGTTCTTC. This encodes CASSKGGYSGSYNEQFF.

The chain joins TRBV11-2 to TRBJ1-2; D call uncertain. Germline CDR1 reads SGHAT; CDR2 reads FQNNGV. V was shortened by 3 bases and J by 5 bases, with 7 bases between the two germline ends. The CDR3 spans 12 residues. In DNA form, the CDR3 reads TGTGCCAGCAGCTTTGACCGGTATGGCTACACCTTC. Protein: CASSFDRYGYTF.